This T cell receptor (beta chain) was captured in a study of control samples from healthy donors and cancer patients. Produced via immunoSEQ multiplex PCR; TCRdb's table is partial and in-frame only. The repertoire holds around 130,000 clones, with roughly 90% as singletons. Per germline, CDR1 PRHDT and CDR2 FYEKMQ (reference sequence). The CDR3 sequence is 15 residues long. V was cut by 0 bases and J by 0 bases, with 6 bases left in between. The sample was blood. The clonotype comes from a man over 45 in good health. The chain links TRBV13 to TRBJ1-3; D gene uncertain. The CDR3 coding sequence is TGTGCCAGCAGCTTAGGGGCGGGCTCTGGAAACACCATATATTTT. Translating it yields CASSLGAGSGNTIYF.